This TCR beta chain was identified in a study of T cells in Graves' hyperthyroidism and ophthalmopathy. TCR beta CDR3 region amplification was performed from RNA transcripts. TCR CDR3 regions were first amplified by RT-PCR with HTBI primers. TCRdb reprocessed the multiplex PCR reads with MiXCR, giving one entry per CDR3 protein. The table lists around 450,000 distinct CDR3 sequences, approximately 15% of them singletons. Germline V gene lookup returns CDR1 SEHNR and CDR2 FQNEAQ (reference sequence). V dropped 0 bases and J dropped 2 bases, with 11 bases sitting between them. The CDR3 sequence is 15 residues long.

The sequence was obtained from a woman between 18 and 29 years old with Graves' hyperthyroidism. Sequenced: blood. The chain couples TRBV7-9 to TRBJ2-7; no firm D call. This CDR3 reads CASSLAHSVAYEQYF. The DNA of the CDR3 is TGTGCCAGCAGCTTAGCACACTCTGTAGCCTACGAGCAGTACTTC.